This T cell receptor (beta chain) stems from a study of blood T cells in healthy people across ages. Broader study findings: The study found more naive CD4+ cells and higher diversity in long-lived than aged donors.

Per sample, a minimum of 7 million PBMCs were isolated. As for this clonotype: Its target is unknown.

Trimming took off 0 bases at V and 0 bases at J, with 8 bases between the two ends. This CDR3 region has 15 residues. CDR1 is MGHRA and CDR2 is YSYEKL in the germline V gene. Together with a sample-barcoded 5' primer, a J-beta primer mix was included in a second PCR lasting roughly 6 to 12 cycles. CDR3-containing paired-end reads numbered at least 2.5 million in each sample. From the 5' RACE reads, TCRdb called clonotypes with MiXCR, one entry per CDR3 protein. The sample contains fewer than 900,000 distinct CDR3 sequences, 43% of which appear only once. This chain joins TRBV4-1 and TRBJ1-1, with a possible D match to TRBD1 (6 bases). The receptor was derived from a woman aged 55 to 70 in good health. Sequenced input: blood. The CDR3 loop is CASSQDRGLNTEAFF. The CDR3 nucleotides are TGCGCCAGCAGCCAAGACAGGGGTCTGAACACTGAAGCTTTCTTT.